This is a list of T cell receptor beta chains from one sample in a study of resident and recirculating memory T cells in vitiligo. Clones were read by immunoSEQ multiplex PCR, and TCRdb kept only the in-frame ones, dropping some. The table has tens of thousands of clones, 91% seen once. The sample was blood. The receptors here all came from a male donor with vitiligo. The CDR3 runs from the conserved cysteine through the conserved F or W. Fields, in order: V gene, J gene, D gene, clone size, CDR3 DNA, CDR3 protein. A D gene is named only where the DNA matches it firmly. Clone size is not always given. Where it is, it says once, few, many or a class for expanded clones.

TRBV11-2	TRBJ2-7	TRBD1	NA	TGTGCCAGCAGCCGAGAGGGACAGGAGATAGAGCAGTACTTC	CASSREGQEIEQYF
TRBV7-2	TRBJ2-5	NA	once	TGTGCCAGCAGCGTCAACAGGGAAGAGACCCAGTACTTC	CASSVNREETQYF
TRBV7-3	TRBJ2-1	NA	NA	TGTGCCAGCAGCTTGGCGGGGCTCTCCTACAATGAGCAGTTCTTC	CASSLAGLSYNEQFF
TRBV7-9	TRBJ2-7	NA	NA	TGTGCCAGCAGCTTCCACTCGACCGGGACACTCGAGCAGTACTTC	CASSFHSTGTLEQYF
TRBV6-6	TRBJ1-1	NA	NA	TGTGCCAGCAGTTACTTACAGGGAGACACTGAAGCTTTCTTT	CASSYLQGDTEAFF
TRBV6-1	TRBJ2-7	NA	NA	TGTGCCAGCAGTCGGACAGCACCCTACGAGCAGTACTTC	CASSRTAPYEQYF
TRBV19	TRBJ1-5	NA	NA	TGTGCCAGTAGTATCAGCGGGGGGTATCAGCCCCAGCATTTT	CASSISGGYQPQHF
TRBV6-4	TRBJ1-6	TRBD1	NA	TGTGCCAGCAGACTCAGGGGGGAAGATAATTCACCCCTCCACTTT	CASRLRGEDNSPLHF
TRBV25-1	TRBJ2-3	TRBD2	NA	TGTGCCAGCAGTGAAACCAAGCGGGGGGGGTCTGATACGCAGTATTTT	CASSETKRGGSDTQYF
TRBV6-4	TRBJ1-5	TRBD1	NA	TGTGCCAGCAGTGATTCCGGGACAGGGCCCCAGCATTTT	CASSDSGTGPQHF
TRBV2	TRBJ1-3	NA	NA	TGTGCCAGCAGCACAGGTGAAGGAAACACCATATATTTT	CASSTGEGNTIYF
TRBV10-3	TRBJ2-1	NA	once	TGTGCCATCACAGGCGGCCCGGGGTCGGCTGAGCAGTTCTTC	CAITGGPGSAEQFF
TRBV7-8	TRBJ2-2	TRBD1	NA	TGTGCCAGCAGCTTATCTGCGACAGGGGTCACCGGGGAGCTGTTTTTT	CASSLSATGVTGELFF
TRBV28	TRBJ2-1	TRBD2	NA	TGTGCCAGCAGAGGACCGGGACTACTAAAGGGGCAGTTCTTC	CASRGPGLLKGQFF
TRBV6-4	TRBJ1-5	NA	NA	TGTGCCAGCAGTGTACAGGGAAAGAGGCGCAATCAGCCCCAGCATTTT	CASSVQGKRRNQPQHF
TRBV7-3	TRBJ2-1	TRBD2	NA	TGTGCCAGCAGCCTCGGACTAGCGCGTGAGCAGTTCTTC	CASSLGLAREQFF
TRBV7-2	TRBJ2-7	TRBD2	NA	TGTGCCAGCAGCCCCCAGGGAGCGGGGCTCTCCTACGAGCAGTACTTC	CASSPQGAGLSYEQYF
TRBV5-1	TRBJ1-3	NA	NA	TGCGCCAGCAGCCCACCAGGGAAGGGTGGAAACACCATATATTTT	CASSPPGKGGNTIYF
TRBV6-5	TRBJ1-6	NA	NA	NA	CASSTSGTRTPLHF
TRBV7-9	TRBJ1-1	TRBD1	NA	TGTGCCAGCAGCTTAGGGACAGGGGAGAGAGCTTTCTTT	CASSLGTGERAFF
TRBV7-2	TRBJ2-1	TRBD2	NA	TGTGCCAGCAGCTTAGATAGCGGGGGGGCCAATAAGCAGTTCTTC	CASSLDSGGANKQFF
TRBV4-2	TRBJ2-1	TRBD2	NA	TGTGCCAGCAGCCAAGATCCCAGCGGGGGATTTTCCTACAATGAGCAGTTCTTC	CASSQDPSGGFSYNEQFF
TRBV5-1	TRBJ2-7	NA	few	TGCGCCAGCAGCCTGGGTATGGCGCAGTACTTC	CASSLGMAQYF
TRBV5-1	TRBJ2-7	NA	few	TGCGCCAGCAGCTTGGACAGGGCCTACGAGCAGTACTTC	CASSLDRAYEQYF
TRBV30	TRBJ2-3	NA	NA	TGTGCCTGGGCCCCAGGGTCCTACACAGATACGCAGTATTTT	CAWAPGSYTDTQYF
TRBV7-6	TRBJ2-3	NA	NA	TGTGCCAGCAGCTTACTCCTGGCCAGCACAGATACGCAGTATTTT	CASSLLLASTDTQYF